This TCR beta chain was observed in a study of blood T cells in healthy people across ages. Whole-study results and caveats: Observed TCR beta diversity showed a strong correlation with the percentage of naive T cells as measured by flow cytometry.

Primed by a sample-barcoded 5' primer and a J-beta primer mix, a second PCR proceeded for 7 to 11 cycles. TCRdb reanalysed the 5' RACE reads using MiXCR and keeps one entry per CDR3 protein. This table holds fewer than 950,000 distinct CDR3 sequences, approximately 55% found once. The CDR3 loop spans 17 amino acids. Germline lookup yields CDR1 KGHDR and CDR2 SFDVKD. Trimming left V 4 bases short and J 0 bases short, with 15 bases between. As for this clonotype: Its antigen is undetermined.

V usage is TRBV24-1 and J usage is TRBJ2-4; a possible D gene is TRBD1 (5 bases). Input material: blood. The sequence derives from an older man in good health. CDR3 sequence: CATSDSDSNLAKNIQYF. The CDR3 DNA follows: TGTGCCACCAGTGACTCTGACAGTAATCTAGCCAAAAACATTCAGTACTTC.